This T cell receptor (beta chain) was sequenced during a study of cytomegalovirus exposure and HLA in healthy donors. Overall study context: A preliminary data release comprised 80 million or so unique TCRs obtained from HLA-typed donors. Study-wide points: The likely origin of a cluster of highly shared sequence variants was a sequencing artifact. In a later analysis, at a false discovery rate of 0.05, roughly 16,000 TCR beta sequences matched HLA alleles.

Of note for this clone: The antigen is not known.

The study ran its PCR with 60 Vbeta and 13 Jbeta primers. TCRdb keeps only in-frame clones here, not all; method: immunoSEQ multiplex PCR. This sample yields 150,000 to 200,000 clones, of which more than 75% are seen a single time; around 3.5% belongs to the top ten. Sequenced: PBMCs. The source of this sequence is a man aged 35 to 55 in good health and CMV-seropositive.

In nucleotides, the CDR3 is TGTGCCAGCAGTACACCTTCTAGCGGCGGAGGCATTCAGTACTTC. Translating gives CASSTPSSGGGIQYF. J is TRBJ2-4 and V is TRBV6-1, with 7 nucleotides matching TRBD2. The CDR3 has 15 amino acids. Germline V CDR1 and CDR2: MNHNS, SASEGT. The J segment lost 9 bases and the V segment lost 5 bases, leaving 13 bases of the junction unmatched.